The rows below give T cell receptor beta chains drawn from one sample of a study of T cell repertoires in cytomegalovirus infection. What these receptors recognize is not known. Via MiXCR, TCRdb re-called the reads, giving one row per CDR3 protein. The sample has about 770,000 distinct CDR3 sequences, 25% to 30% seen once. The source material was cultured CD8+ T cells from PBMCs, sampled from culture after CMV antigen stimulation. These receptors originate from a human donor in good health (CMV status not recorded). Some clones in this sample may be carry-over from other donors' samples. Both conserved end residues are part of each CDR3. Each record gives: J gene, V gene, D gene, CDR3 length, clone size, CDR3 DNA, CDR3 protein. D genes are given only for firm matches. Clone size is stated in some rows and not others, as once, few, many or a class when expanded.

>TRBJ1-5|TRBV20-1|TRBD1|14|few
TGCAGTGCTTCAACCGGGACAGGGCTTCAGCCCCAGCATTTT
CSASTGTGLQPQHF
>TRBJ2-1|TRBV27|TRBD1|16|-
TGTGCCAGCAGTTTATCGACCGGGACAGTCTTCAATGAGCAGTTCTTC
CASSLSTGTVFNEQFF
>TRBJ2-3|TRBV6-5|TRBD2|16|-
TGTGCCAGCAGCTACCGAGCTAGCGGGGAGATGGGTACGCAGTATTTT
CASSYRASGEMGTQYF
>TRBJ2-3|TRBV7-9|TRBD1|11|-
TGTGCCAGCGGCTTACAGGGGACGCAGTATTTT
CASGLQGTQYF
>TRBJ1-4|TRBV12-3/TRBV12-4|-|16|-
TGTGCCAGCAGTTTCGCTACAGGTGGCAATCGTGAAAAACTGTTTTTT
CASSFATGGNREKLFF
>TRBJ2-1|TRBV10-3|TRBD2|19|-
TGTGCCATCAGTGAGCCGACACTAGCGGGGGGAGTCTCCTACAATGAGCAGTTCTTC
CAISEPTLAGGVSYNEQFF
>TRBJ2-1|TRBV7-6|-|14|-
TGTGCCAGCAGCTTAGGCCCTAGCATCAATGAGCAGTTCTTC
CASSLGPSINEQFF
>TRBJ2-6|TRBV6-2/TRBV6-3|-|22|-
TGTGCCAGCAGTTCCCCTATAAAGACAATATATTCACCGGGAGCCGGGGCCAACGTCCTGACTTTC
CASSSPIKTIYSPGAGANVLTF
>TRBJ1-6|TRBV6-5|TRBD1|14|few
TGTGCCAGCAGCCAGGACAGGGGTCTTGGGGCCCTCCACTTT
CASSQDRGLGALHF
>TRBJ2-3|TRBV7-8|-|11|many
TGTGCCAGCAGCTGGGGGGATACGCAGTATTTT
CASSWGDTQYF
>TRBJ2-3|TRBV9|-|14|-
TGTGCCAGCAGCGTAGAGAGCCGCACAGATACGCAGTATTTT
CASSVESRTDTQYF
>TRBJ2-1|TRBV6-5|TRBD2|17|-
TGTGCCAGCAGTTGGGGACTAGCGGGGGGGCAAAACAATGAGCAGTTCTTC
CASSWGLAGGQNNEQFF
>TRBJ1-2|TRBV19|-|14|-
TGTGCCAGTAGTATAGTGACGGGGGCGCGTGGCTACACCTTC
CASSIVTGARGYTF
>TRBJ2-5|TRBV7-8|-|17|-
TGTGCCAGCAGCTTAGATCTTTTCAGTCGCAGCCAAGAGACCCAGTACTTC
CASSLDLFSRSQETQYF
>TRBJ2-2|TRBV12-5|TRBD1|21|-
TGTGCTAGTGGTTTGGACCCTGGGACAGAAAAACCTCCCTGGAACACCGGGGAGCTGTTTTTT
CASGLDPGTEKPPWNTGELFF